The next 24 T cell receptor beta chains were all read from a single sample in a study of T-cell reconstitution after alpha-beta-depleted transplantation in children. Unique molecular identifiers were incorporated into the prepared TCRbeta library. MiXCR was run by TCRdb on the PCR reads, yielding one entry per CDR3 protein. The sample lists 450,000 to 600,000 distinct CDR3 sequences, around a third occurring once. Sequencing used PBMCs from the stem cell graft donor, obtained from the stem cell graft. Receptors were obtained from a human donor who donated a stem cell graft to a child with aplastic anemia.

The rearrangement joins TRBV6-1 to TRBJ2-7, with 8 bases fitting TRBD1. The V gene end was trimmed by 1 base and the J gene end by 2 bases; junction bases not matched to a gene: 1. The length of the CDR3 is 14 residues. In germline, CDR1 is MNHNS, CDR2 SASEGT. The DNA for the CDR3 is TGTGCCAGCAGTGAAGTCAGGGGGCCCTACGAGCAGTACTTC. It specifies CASSEVRGPYEQYF.

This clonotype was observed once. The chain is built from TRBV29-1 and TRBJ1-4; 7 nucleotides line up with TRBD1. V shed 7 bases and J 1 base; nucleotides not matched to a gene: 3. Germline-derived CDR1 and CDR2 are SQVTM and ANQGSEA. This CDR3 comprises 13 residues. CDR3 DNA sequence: TGCAGCGCAAACAGGGGAACTAATGAAAAACTGTTTTTT. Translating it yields CSANRGTNEKLFF.

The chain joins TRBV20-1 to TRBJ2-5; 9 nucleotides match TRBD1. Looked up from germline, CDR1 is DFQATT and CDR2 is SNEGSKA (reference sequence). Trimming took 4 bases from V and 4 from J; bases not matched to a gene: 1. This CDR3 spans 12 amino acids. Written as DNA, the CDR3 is TGCAGTGCTAAACAGGGGGCAGAGACCCAGTACTTC. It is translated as CSAKQGAETQYF.

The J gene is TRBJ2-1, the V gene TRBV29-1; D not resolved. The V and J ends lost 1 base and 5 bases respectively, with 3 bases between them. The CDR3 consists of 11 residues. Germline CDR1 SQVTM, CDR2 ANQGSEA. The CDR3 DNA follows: TGCAGCGTTGAAGGTCACAATGAGCAGTTCTTC. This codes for CSVEGHNEQFF.

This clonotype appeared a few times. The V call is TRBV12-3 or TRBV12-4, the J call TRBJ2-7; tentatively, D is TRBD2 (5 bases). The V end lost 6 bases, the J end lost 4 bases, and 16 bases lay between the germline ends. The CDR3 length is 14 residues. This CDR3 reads CASSRGPSRYEQYF. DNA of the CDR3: TGTGCCAGCAGCCGAGGGCCCTCGCGGTACGAGCAGTACTTC.

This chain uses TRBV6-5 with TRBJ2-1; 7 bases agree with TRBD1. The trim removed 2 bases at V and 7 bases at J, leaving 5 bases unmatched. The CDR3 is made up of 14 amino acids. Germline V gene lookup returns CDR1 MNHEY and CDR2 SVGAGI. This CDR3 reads CASSYEGAQNEQFF. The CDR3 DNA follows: TGTGCCAGCAGTTACGAGGGGGCGCAGAATGAGCAGTTCTTC.

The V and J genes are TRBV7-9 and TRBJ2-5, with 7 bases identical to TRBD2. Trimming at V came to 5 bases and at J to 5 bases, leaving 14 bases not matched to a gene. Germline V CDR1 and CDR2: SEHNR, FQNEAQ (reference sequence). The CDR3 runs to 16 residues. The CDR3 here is CASSPRSAGAIETQYF. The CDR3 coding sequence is TGTGCCAGCAGCCCTAGGTCGGCGGGAGCGATCGAGACCCAGTACTTC.

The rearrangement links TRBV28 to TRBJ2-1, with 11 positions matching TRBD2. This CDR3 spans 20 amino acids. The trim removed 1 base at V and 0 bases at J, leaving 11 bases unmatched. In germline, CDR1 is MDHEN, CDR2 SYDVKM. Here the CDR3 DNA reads TGTGCCAGCAGTTTATACTTAGCGGGAGGGCCAGCGGGCTCCTACAATGAGCAGTTCTTC. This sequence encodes CASSLYLAGGPAGSYNEQFF.

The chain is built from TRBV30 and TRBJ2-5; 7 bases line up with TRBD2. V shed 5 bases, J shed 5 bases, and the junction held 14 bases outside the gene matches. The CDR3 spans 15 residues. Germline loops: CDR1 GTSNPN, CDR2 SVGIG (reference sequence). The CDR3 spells CAWAIDPAGYETQYF. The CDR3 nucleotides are TGTGCCTGGGCTATTGACCCAGCGGGATACGAGACCCAGTACTTC.

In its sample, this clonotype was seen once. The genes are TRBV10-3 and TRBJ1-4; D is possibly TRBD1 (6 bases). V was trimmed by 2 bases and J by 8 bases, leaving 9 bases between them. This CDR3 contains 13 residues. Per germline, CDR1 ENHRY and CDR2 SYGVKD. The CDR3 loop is CAISERGIEKLFF. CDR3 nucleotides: TGTGCCATCAGTGAGAGGGGGATCGAAAAACTGTTTTTT.

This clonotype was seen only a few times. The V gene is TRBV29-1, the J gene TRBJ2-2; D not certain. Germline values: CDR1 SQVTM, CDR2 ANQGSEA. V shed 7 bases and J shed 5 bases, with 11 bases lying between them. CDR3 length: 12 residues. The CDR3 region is CSALTGTGELFF. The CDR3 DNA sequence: TGCAGCGCCCTAACTGGGACCGGGGAGCTGTTTTTT.

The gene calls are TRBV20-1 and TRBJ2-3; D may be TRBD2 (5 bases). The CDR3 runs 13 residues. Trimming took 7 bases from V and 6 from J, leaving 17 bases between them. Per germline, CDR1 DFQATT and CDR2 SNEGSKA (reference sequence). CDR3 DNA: TGCAGTGGGGTACGCGGGTCCCGGGATACGCAGTATTTT. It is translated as CSGVRGSRDTQYF.

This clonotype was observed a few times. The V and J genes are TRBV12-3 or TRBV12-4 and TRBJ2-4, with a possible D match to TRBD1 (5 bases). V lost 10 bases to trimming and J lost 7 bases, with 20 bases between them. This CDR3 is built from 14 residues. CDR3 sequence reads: CATTTQGRLNIQYF. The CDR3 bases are TGTGCCACCACTACGCAGGGCAGGTTGAACATTCAGTACTTC.

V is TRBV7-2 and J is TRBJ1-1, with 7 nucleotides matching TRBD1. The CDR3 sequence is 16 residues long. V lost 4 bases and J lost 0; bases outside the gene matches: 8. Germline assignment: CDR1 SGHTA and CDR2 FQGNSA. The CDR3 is CASSSRDSIMNTEAFF. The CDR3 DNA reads TGTGCCAGCAGCTCGCGGGACAGCATCATGAACACTGAAGCTTTCTTT.

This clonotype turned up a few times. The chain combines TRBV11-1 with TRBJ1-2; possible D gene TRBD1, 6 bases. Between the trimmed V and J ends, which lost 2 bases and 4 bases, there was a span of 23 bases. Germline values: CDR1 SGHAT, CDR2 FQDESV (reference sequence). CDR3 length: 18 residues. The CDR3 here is CASSLTTPTSRGVYGYTF. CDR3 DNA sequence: TGTGCCAGCAGCTTAACCACACCTACTAGCAGGGGAGTCTATGGCTACACCTTC.

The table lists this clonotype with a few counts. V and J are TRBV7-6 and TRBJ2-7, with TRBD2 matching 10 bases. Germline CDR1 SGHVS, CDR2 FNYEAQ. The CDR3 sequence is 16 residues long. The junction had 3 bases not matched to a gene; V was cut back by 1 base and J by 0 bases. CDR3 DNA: TGTGCCAGCAGCTTAGGGACTAGCGGTAGCTCCTACGAGCAGTACTTC. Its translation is CASSLGTSGSSYEQYF.

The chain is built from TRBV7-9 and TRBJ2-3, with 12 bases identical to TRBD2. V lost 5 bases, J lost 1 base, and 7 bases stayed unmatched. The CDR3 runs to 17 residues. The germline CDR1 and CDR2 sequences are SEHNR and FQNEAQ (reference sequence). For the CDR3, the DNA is TGTGCCAGCAGCGATCTAGCGGGAGGGCCCGGCACAGATACGCAGTATTTT. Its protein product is CASSDLAGGPGTDTQYF.

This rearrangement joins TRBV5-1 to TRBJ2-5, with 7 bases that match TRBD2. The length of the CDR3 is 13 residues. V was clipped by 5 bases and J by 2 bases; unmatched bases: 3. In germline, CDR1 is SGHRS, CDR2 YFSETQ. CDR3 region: CASRLGGQETQYF. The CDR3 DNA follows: TGCGCCAGCAGGCTGGGAGGGCAAGAGACCCAGTACTTC.

The CDR3 reads CASAFRPPTGGLDSNQPQHF. As DNA, the CDR3 is TGTGCCAGCGCTTTCCGCCCTCCGACAGGGGGCTTGGATAGCAATCAGCCCCAGCATTTT. This chain uses TRBV6-2 or TRBV6-3 with TRBJ1-5; 10 bases fit TRBD1. Per germline, CDR1 MNHEY and CDR2 SVGEGT. The V and J ends lost 8 bases and 0 bases, in that order; junction bases with no gene match: 19. The CDR3 is 20 residues long.

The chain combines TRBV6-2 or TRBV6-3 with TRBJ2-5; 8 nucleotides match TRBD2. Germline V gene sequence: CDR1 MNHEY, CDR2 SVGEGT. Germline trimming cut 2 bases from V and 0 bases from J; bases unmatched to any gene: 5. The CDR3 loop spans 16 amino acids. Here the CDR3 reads CASSYGSGSYQETQYF. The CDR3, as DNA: TGTGCCAGCAGTTACGGGAGCGGGAGTTACCAAGAGACCCAGTACTTC.

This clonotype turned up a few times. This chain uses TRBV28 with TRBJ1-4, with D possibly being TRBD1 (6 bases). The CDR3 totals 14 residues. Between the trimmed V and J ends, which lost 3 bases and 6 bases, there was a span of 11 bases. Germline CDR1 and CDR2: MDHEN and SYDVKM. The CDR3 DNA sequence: TGTGCCAGCAGTTTGAGGGGGGGTGATGAAAAACTGTTTTTT. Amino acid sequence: CASSLRGGDEKLFF.

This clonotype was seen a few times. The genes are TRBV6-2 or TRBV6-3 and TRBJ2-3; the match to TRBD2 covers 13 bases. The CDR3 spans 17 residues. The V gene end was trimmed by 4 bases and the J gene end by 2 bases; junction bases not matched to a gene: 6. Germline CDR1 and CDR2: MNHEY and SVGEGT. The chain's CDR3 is CASSWGTSGTYTDTQYF. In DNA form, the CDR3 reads TGTGCCAGCAGTTGGGGGACTAGCGGGACCTACACAGATACGCAGTATTTT.

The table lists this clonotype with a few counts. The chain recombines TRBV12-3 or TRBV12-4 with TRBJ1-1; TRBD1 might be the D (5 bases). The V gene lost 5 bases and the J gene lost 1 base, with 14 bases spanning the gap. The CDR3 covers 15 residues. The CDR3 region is CASSPRRQRNTEAFF. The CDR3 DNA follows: TGTGCCAGCAGTCCCAGAAGACAGAGGAACACTGAAGCTTTCTTT.

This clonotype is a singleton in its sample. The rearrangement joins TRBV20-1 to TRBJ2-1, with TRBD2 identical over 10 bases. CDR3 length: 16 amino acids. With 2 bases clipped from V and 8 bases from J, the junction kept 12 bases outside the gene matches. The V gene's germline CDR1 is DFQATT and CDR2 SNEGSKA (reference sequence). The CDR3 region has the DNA TGCAGTGCTAGACCGGCGGGAGCGGGAGGGCCCCATGAGCAGTTCTTC. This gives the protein CSARPAGAGGPHEQFF.